The T cell receptor beta chain under discussion was sequenced for a study of T-cell memory formation after mild COVID-19. As for the study in general: Largely donor-specific sequence clusters came from a couple of donors.

The TCR alpha and TCR beta cDNA libraries, bearing sample barcodes and UMIs, were generated by 5'RACE using constant-segment primers. TCRdb recomputed calls from the 5' RACE reads with MiXCR, one row per CDR3 protein. The repertoire consists of 35,000 to 55,000 distinct CDR3 sequences, with about a tenth occurring once and the leading ten covering about 10%. This CDR3 has 12 residues. In germline, CDR1 is PRHDT, CDR2 FYEKMQ (reference sequence). V shed 1 base and J shed 5 bases, with 3 bases lying between them. This clonotype was seen a handful of times. This receptor was obtained from an adult woman who had mild COVID-19 (a few samples of this study predate the infection). Cell type and time point are not known. The sample was PBMCs or a T cell subset sorted from them (not recorded which). The chain links TRBV13 to TRBJ1-5; D not resolved. CDR3 DNA: TGTGCCAGCAGCTTAGTCCATCAGCCCCAGCATTTT. Residues: CASSLVHQPQHF.